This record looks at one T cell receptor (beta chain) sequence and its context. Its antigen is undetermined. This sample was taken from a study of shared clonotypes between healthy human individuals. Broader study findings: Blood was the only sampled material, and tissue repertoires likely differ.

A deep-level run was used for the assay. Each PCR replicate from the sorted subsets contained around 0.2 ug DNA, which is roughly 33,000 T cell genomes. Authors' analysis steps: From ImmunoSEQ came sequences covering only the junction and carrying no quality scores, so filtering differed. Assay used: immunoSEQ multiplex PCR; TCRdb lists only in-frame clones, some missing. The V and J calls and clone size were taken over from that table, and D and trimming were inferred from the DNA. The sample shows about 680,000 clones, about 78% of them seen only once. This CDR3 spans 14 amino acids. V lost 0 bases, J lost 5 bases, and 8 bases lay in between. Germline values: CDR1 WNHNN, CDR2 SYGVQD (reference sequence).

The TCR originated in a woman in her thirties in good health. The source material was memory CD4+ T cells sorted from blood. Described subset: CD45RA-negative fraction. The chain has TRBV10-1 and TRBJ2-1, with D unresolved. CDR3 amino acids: CASSESNINNEQFF. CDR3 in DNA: TGCGCCAGCAGTGAGTCGAATATCAACAATGAGCAGTTCTTC.